The source of this T cell receptor beta chain is a study of tumor and adjacent non-tumor tissue in lung cancer. For the study at large: Patients were aged roughly 31 to 76, 9 to 10 men and roughly 5 women, stage I to III.

RNA was extracted from bulk tissue without any cell sorting. This non-tumor lung sample came from over 3 cm beyond the tumor edge. Chemotherapy-naive patients with new lung cancer underwent thoracic surgery in China, August–November 2014. The library came from three nested PCR rounds adapted from ARM-PCR protocols. TCRdb re-called the multiplex PCR reads with MiXCR, one entry per CDR3 protein. The table lists 48,000 or so distinct CDR3 sequences, around 60% of them singletons. Study-wide findings and caveats: Top 100 clones took a larger repertoire share in normal lung.

V gave up 8 bases and J gave up 5 bases; unmatched junction bases: 5. The CDR3 covers 13 residues. From germline, CDR1 is MDHEN and CDR2 SYDVKM. Concerning this clonotype: The antigen is unknown.

Input material: distant non-tumor lung tissue. This TCR was sampled from a woman in her 70s with non-small cell lung cancer. This rearrangement joins TRBV28 to TRBJ1-5, with 8 bases matching TRBD1. This chain's CDR3 is CASRDRLHQPQHF. DNA for the CDR3: TGTGCCAGCCGGGACAGGCTTCATCAGCCCCAGCATTTT.